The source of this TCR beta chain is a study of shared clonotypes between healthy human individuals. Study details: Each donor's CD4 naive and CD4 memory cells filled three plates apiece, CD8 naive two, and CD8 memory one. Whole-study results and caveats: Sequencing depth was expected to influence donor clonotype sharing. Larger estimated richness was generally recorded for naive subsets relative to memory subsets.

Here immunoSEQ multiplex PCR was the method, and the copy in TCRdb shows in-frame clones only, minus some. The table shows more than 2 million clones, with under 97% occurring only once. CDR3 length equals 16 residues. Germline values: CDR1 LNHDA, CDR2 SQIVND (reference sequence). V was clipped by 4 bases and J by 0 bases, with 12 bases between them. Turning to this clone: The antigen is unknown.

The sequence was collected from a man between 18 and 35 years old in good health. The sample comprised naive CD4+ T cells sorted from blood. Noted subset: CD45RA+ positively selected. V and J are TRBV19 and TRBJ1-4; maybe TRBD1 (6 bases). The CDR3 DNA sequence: TGTGCCAGTAGTAGGACAGCCACTTCAACTAATGAAAAACTGTTTTTT. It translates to CASSRTATSTNEKLFF.